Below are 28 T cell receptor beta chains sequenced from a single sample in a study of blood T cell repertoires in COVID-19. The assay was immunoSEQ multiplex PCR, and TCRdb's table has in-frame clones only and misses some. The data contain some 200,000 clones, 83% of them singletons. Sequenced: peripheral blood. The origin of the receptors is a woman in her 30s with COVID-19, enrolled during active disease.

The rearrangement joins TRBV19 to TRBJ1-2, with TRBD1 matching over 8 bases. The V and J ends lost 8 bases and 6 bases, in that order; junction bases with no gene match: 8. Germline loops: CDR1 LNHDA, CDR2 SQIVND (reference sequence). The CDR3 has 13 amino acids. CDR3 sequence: CASGKDRVDGYTF. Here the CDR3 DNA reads TGTGCCAGTGGAAAGGACAGGGTCGATGGCTACACCTTC.

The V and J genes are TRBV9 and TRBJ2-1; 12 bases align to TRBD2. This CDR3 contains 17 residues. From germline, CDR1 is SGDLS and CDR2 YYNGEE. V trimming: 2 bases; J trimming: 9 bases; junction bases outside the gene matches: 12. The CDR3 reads CASSVDPSGGVNTEQFF. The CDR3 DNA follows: TGTGCCAGCAGCGTGGACCCTAGCGGGGGGGTAAATACTGAGCAGTTCTTC.

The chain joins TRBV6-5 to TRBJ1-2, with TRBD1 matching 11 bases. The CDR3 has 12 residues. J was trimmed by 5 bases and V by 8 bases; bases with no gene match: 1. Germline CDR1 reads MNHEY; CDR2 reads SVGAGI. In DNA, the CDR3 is TGTGCCAGCCGGGACAGGGGGTATGGCTACACCTTC. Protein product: CASRDRGYGYTF.

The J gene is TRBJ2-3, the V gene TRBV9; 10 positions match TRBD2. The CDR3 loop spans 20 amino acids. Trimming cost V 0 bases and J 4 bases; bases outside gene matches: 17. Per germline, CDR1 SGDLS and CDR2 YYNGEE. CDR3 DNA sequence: TGTGCCAGCAGCGTAGGAAACGGGGCCGGGCTAGCGGGAGTGGCAGATACGCAGTATTTT. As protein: CASSVGNGAGLAGVADTQYF.

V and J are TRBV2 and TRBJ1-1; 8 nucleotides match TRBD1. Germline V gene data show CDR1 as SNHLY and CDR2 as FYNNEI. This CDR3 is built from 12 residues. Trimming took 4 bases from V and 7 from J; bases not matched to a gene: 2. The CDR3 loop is CASSGDRGEAFF. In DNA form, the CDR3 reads TGTGCCAGCAGTGGAGACAGGGGTGAAGCTTTCTTT.

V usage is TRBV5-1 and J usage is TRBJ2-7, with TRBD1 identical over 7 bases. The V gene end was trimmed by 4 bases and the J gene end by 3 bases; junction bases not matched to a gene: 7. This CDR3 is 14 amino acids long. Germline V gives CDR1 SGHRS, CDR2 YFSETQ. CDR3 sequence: CASSRTGENYEQYF. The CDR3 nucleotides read TGCGCCAGCAGCCGGACAGGAGAGAACTACGAGCAGTACTTC.

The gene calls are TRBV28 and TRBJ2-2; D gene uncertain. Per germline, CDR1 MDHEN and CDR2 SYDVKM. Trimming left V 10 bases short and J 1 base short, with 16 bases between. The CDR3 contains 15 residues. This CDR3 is CAINTRKENTGELFF. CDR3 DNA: TGTGCCATCAACACCAGGAAGGAGAACACCGGGGAGCTGTTTTTT.

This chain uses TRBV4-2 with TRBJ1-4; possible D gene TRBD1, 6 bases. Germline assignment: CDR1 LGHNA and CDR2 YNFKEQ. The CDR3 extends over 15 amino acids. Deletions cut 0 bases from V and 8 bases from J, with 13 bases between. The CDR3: CASSQEGNREEKLFF. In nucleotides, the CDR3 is TGTGCCAGCAGCCAAGAAGGGAACAGGGAGGAAAAACTGTTTTTT.

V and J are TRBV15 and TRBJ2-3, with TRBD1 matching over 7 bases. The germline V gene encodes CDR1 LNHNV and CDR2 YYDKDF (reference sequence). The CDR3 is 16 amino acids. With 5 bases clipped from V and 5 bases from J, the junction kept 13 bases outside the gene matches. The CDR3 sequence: CATSGNRGPRGDTQYF. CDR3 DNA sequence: TGTGCCACCAGCGGTAACAGGGGCCCGAGGGGAGATACGCAGTATTTT.

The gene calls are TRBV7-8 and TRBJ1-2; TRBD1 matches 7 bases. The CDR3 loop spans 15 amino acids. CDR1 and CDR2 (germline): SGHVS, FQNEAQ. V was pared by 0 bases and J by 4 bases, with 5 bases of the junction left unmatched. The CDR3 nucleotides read TGTGCCAGCAGCTTAGCCGGACAGGACTCCTATGGCTACACCTTC. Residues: CASSLAGQDSYGYTF.

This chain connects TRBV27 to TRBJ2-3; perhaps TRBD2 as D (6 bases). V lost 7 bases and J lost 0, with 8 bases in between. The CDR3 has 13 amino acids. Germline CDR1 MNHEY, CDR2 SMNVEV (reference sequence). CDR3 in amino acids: CASTGTSTDTQYF. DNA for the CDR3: TGTGCCAGCACCGGGACTAGCACAGATACGCAGTATTTT.

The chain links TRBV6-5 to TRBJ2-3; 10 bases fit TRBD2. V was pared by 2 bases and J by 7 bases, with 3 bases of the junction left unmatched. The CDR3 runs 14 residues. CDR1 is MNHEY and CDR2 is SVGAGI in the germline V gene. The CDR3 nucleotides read TGTGCCAGCAGTTACAGCGGGGGGGCGTATACGCAGTATTTT. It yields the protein CASSYSGGAYTQYF.

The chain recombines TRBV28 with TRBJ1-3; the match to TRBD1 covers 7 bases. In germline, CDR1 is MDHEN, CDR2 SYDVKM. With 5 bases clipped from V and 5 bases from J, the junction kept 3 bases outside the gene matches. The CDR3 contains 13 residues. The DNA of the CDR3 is TGTGCCAGCAGTGGGGACAGCCGAAACACCATATATTTT. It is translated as CASSGDSRNTIYF.

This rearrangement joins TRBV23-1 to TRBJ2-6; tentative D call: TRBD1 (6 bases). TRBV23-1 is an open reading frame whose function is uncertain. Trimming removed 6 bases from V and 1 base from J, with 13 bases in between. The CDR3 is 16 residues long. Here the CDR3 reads CASRGTPKSGANVLTF. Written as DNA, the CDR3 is TGCGCCAGCAGAGGGACACCCAAATCTGGGGCCAACGTCCTGACTTTC.

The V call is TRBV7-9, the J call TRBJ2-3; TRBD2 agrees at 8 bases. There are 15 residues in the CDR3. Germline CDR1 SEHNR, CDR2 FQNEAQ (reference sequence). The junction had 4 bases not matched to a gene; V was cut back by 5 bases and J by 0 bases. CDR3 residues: CASSPREGSTDTQYF. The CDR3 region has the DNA TGTGCCAGCAGCCCCCGGGAGGGGAGCACAGATACGCAGTATTTT. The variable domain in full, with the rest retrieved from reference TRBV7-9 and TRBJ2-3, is DTGVSQNPRHKITKRGQNVTFRCDPISEHNRLYWYRQTLGQGPEFLTYFQNEAQLEKSRLLSDRFSAERPKGSFSTLEIQRTEQGDSAMYLCASSPREGSTDTQYFGPGTRLTVL.

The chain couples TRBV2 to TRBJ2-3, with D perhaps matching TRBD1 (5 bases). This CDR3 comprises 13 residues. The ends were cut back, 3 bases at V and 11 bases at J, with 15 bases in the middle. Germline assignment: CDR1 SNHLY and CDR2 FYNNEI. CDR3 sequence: CASSEETSRGQYF. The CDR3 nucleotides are TGTGCCAGCAGTGAGGAGACATCAAGGGGGCAGTATTTT.

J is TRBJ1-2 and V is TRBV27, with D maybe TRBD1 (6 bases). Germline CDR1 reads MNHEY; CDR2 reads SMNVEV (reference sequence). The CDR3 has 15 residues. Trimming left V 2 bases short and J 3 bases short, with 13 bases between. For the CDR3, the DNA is TGTGCCAGCAGTTTACTAGGGGACAACTACTATGGCTACACCTTC. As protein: CASSLLGDNYYGYTF.

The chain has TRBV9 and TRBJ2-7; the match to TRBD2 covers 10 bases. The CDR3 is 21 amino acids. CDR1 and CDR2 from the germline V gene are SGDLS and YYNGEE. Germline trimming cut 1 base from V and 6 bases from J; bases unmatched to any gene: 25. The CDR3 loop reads CASSVNPKSEGAAGGFGEQYF. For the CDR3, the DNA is TGTGCCAGCAGCGTAAATCCCAAGTCAGAGGGGGCAGCGGGGGGGTTTGGCGAGCAGTACTTC.

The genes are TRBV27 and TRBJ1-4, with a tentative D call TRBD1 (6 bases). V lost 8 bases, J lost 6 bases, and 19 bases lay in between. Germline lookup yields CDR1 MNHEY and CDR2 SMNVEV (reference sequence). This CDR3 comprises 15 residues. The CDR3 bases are TGTGCCAGCTCAAAACGGGAGGGGGTTGATGAAAAACTGTTTTTT. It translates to CASSKREGVDEKLFF.

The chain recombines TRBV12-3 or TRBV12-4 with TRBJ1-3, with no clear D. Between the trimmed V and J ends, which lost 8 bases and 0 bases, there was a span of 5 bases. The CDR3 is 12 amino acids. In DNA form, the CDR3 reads TGTGCCAGCCGGGTCTCTGGAAACACCATATATTTT. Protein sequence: CASRVSGNTIYF.

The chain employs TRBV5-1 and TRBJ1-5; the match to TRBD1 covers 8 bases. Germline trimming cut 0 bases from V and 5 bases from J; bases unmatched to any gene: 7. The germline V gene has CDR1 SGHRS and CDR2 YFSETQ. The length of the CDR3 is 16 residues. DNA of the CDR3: TGCGCCAGCAGCTTGGCCCCGGCAGGGGGCGATCAGCCCCAGCATTTT. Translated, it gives CASSLAPAGGDQPQHF. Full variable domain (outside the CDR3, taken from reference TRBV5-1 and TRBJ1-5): KAGVTQTPRYLIKTRGQQVTLSCSPISGHRSVSWYQQTPGQGLQFLFEYFSETQRNKGNFPGRFSGRQFSNSRSEMNVSTLELGDSALYLCASSLAPAGGDQPQHFGDGTRLSIL.

CDR3 amino acids: CATSRAGQGGSETQYF. The CDR3 nucleotides read TGTGCCACCAGCAGAGCCGGACAGGGAGGTAGTGAGACCCAGTACTTC. The chain carries TRBV15 and TRBJ2-5, with 8 bases that match TRBD1. V was pared by 1 base and J by 5 bases, with 9 bases of the junction left unmatched. Germline V gene data show CDR1 as LNHNV and CDR2 as YYDKDF (reference sequence). The CDR3 runs to 16 residues.

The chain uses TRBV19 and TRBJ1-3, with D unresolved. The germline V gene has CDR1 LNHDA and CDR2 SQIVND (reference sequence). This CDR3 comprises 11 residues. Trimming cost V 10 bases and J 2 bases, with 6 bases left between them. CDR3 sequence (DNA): TGTGCCACCAGGACTGGAAACACCATATATTTT. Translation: CATRTGNTIYF.

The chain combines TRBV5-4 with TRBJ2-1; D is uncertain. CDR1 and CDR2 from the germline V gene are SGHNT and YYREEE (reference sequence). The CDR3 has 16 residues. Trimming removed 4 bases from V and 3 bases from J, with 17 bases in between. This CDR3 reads CASSQIPERNYNEQFF. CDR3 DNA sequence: TGTGCCAGCAGCCAGATACCGGAGAGGAACTACAATGAGCAGTTCTTC.

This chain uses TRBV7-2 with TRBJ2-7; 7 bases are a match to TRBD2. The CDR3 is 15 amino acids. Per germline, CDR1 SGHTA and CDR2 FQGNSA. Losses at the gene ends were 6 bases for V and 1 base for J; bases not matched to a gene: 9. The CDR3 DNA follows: TGTGCCAGCAGTCCGACGACTAGCACGTCCTACGAGCAGTACTTC. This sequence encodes CASSPTTSTSYEQYF.

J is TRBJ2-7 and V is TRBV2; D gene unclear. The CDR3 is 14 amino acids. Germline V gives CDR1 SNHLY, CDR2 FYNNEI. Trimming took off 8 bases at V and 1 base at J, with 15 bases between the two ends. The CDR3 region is CASGRTAVSYEQYF. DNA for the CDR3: TGTGCCAGCGGTCGAACGGCGGTTTCCTACGAGCAGTACTTC. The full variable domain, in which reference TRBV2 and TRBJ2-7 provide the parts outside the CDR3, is EPEVTQTPSHQVTQMGQEVILRCVPISNHLYFYWYRQILGQKVEFLVSFYNNEISEKSEIFDDQFSVERPDGSNFTLKIRSTKLEDSAMYFCASGRTAVSYEQYFGPGTRLTVT.

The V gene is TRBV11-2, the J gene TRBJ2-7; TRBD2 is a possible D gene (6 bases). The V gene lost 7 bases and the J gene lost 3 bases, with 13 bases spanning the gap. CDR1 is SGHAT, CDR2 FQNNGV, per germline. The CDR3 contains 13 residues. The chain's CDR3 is CASKAADYYEQYF. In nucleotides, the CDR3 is TGTGCCAGCAAGGCAGCGGACTACTACGAGCAGTACTTC.

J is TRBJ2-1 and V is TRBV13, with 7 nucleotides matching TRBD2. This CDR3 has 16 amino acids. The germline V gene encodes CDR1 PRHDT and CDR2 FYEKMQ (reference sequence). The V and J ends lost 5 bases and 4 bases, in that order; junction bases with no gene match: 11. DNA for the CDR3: TGTGCCAGCAGCGGGGACCTAGCGGAACCTTACAATGAGCAGTTCTTC. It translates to CASSGDLAEPYNEQFF.